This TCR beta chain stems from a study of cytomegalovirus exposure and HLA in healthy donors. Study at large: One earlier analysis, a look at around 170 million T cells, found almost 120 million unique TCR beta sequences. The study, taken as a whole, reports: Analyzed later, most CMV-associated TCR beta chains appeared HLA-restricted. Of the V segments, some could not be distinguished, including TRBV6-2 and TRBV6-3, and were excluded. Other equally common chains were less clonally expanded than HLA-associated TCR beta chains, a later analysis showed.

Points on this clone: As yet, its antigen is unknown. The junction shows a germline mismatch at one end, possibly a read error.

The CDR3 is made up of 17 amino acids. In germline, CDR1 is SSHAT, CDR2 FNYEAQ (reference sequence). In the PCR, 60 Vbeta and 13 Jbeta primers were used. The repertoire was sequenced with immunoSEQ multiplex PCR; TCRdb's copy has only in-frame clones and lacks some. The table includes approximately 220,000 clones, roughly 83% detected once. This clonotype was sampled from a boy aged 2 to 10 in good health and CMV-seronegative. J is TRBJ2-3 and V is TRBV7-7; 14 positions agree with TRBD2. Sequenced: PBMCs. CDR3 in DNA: TGTGCTAGCAGCCCGGGACTAGCGGGGGTCGTGACAGATACGCAGTATTTT. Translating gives CASSPGLAGVVTDTQYF.